This T cell receptor (beta chain) was recovered during a study of T cell changes during pregnancy in multiple sclerosis. This clone was seen a single time. The germline V gene has CDR1 MNHNY and CDR2 SVGAGI (reference sequence). V lost 3 bases to trimming and J lost 5 bases; unmatched junction nucleotides: 7. The CDR3 is made up of 15 amino acids. TCRdb's table, derived via immunoSEQ multiplex PCR, lists solely in-frame clones and lacks some. The sample consists of just under 40,000 clones, just over 90% of them appearing once. The V and J genes are TRBV6-6 and TRBJ1-1; 9 bases align to TRBD1. Sample: CD4+ T cells from peripheral blood mononuclear cells, taken in the first trimester of pregnancy. The sequence was obtained from a female donor in good health, enrolled as a control in a pregnancy study. The CDR3 nucleotides read TGTGCCAGCAGTTATTCACAGGGGGCTGGAACTGAAGCTTTCTTT. Amino acid sequence: CASSYSQGAGTEAFF.